The rows below give T cell receptor beta chains drawn from one sample of a study of naive and memory T cell subsets. Via MiXCR, TCRdb re-called the UMI-ligation and nested PCR reads, giving one row per CDR3 protein. The sample holds about 34,000 distinct CDR3 sequences, about 18% seen once. What was sequenced was effector memory CD4+ T cells from blood. The receptor source for this set is a human donor in good health. CDR3s include the opening cysteine and the closing phenylalanine or tryptophan. D genes are given only for firm matches. Clone size is given for some rows only: seen once, a few or many times, or a class if the clone is expanded.

d_call j_call v_call clone_size cdr3_aa cdr3_nt
TRBD2 TRBJ2-3 TRBV7-8 many CASSPRLASPPDTQYF TGTGCCAGCAGCCCGAGACTAGCTTCCCCCCCAGATACGCAGTATTTT
- TRBJ2-1 TRBV6-5 few CASSPGTPGQFF TGTGCCAGCAGTCCCGGGACCCCAGGCCAGTTCTTC
TRBD2 TRBJ2-5 TRBV5-1 - CASSVGLAGVETQYF TGCGCCAGCAGCGTGGGACTAGCGGGAGTAGAGACCCAGTACTTC
TRBD1 TRBJ2-3 TRBV6-5 many CASSEHRGQYIGKTDTQYF TGTGCCAGCAGTGAACACAGGGGGCAGTACATCGGCAAGACAGATACGCAGTATTTT
- TRBJ1-1 TRBV7-2 few CASSLEGLMNTEAFF TGTGCCAGCAGCTTAGAGGGGCTTATGAACACTGAAGCTTTCTTT
TRBD2 TRBJ2-3 TRBV20-1 - CSASGLAGVADTQYF TGCAGTGCATCGGGACTAGCGGGAGTAGCAGATACGCAGTATTTT
- TRBJ2-2 TRBV18 medium-sized CASSPFGQTNTGELFF TGTGCCAGCTCACCATTTGGACAGACGAACACCGGGGAGCTGTTTTTT
TRBD2 TRBJ2-3 TRBV6-1 - CASSVVAGATDTQYF TGTGCCAGCAGTGTGGTAGCGGGAGCGACAGATACGCAGTATTTT
- TRBJ1-4 TRBV27 - CASSLLRGGLREKLFF TGTGCCAGCAGTCTTTTACGGGGGGGGTTGCGGGAAAAACTGTTTTTT
- TRBJ2-3 TRBV4-3 - CASSQGGYPGVGDTQYF TGCGCCAGCAGCCAAGGAGGCTATCCGGGAGTAGGGGATACGCAGTATTTT
TRBD1 TRBJ2-5 TRBV11-2 many CASSHTATGTGQETQYF TGTGCCAGCAGCCATACGGCCACCGGGACAGGCCAAGAGACCCAGTACTTC
- TRBJ1-5 TRBV28 - CASSLSGRLNQPQHF TGTGCCAGCAGTTTATCAGGCAGGCTCAATCAGCCCCAGCATTTT
TRBD2 TRBJ2-1 TRBV20-1 - CSAQMTSGRNEQFF TGCAGTGCCCAAATGACTAGCGGGAGGAATGAGCAGTTCTTC
- TRBJ1-3 TRBV6-5 many CASSYTGSGNTIYF TGTGCCAGCAGTTATACTGGCTCTGGAAACACCATATATTTT
- TRBJ2-7 TRBV6-6 - CASSSGRSYEQYF TGTGCCAGCAGTTCAGGGAGGTCCTACGAGCAGTACTTC
- TRBJ1-6 TRBV7-2 - CASSPRTGYSPLHF TGTGCCAGCAGCCCCCGAACCGGGTATTCACCCCTCCACTTT
- TRBJ2-5 TRBV28 - CASSFPKAGRGETQYF TGTGCCAGCAGTTTTCCCAAGGCGGGACGAGGAGAGACCCAGTACTTC
- TRBJ2-1 TRBV7-8 - CASSFFGIEQFF TGTGCCAGCAGCTTTTTTGGGATCGAGCAGTTCTTC
- TRBJ2-5 TRBV11-2 - CASSSRPGLSEETQYF TGTGCCAGCAGCTCGCGACCGGGACTGAGCGAAGAGACCCAGTACTTC
TRBD2 TRBJ2-5 TRBV7-2 few CASSPGGAGGETQYF TGTGCCAGCAGCCCGGGAGGGGCGGGAGGAGAGACCCAGTACTTC
- TRBJ2-2 TRBV6-2/TRBV6-3 - CASSYSSRWESLTGELFF TGTGCCAGCAGTTACTCGAGCAGGTGGGAGTCGTTGACCGGGGAGCTGTTTTTT
- TRBJ1-5 TRBV28 - CASTPGGVQPQHF TGTGCCAGCACTCCTGGGGGGGTTCAGCCCCAGCATTTT
- TRBJ2-5 TRBV13 - CASSYLGTGRETQYF TGTGCCAGCAGCTACCTGGGCACGGGCCGGGAGACCCAGTACTTC
TRBD2 TRBJ2-2 TRBV10-3 - CAISDRQASGADTGELFF TGTGCCATCAGCGACAGGCAGGCTAGCGGGGCAGACACCGGGGAGCTGTTTTTT
TRBD2 TRBJ2-5 TRBV30 few CAWSVGRSGKTQYF TGTGCCTGGAGTGTAGGACGTAGCGGGAAGACCCAGTACTTC
- TRBJ2-5 TRBV11-3 - CASSSSPGHQETQYF TGTGCCAGCAGCTCGTCCCCGGGACACCAAGAGACCCAGTACTTC